This passage covers 20 T cell receptor beta chains from one sample sequenced in a study of T cell repertoires in cytomegalovirus infection. Each CDR3 protein gets one entry after TCRdb re-called the reads with MiXCR. The sample shows roughly 720,000 distinct CDR3 sequences, approximately 34% of them seen only once. Material: PBMCs. The receptors were sampled from a human donor in good health (CMV status not recorded). Some clones in this sample may be carry-over from other donors' samples.

The rearrangement uses TRBV6-1 and TRBJ2-7, with D possibly matching TRBD2 (6 bases). CDR3 length equals 14 residues. Germline V lookup: CDR1 MNHNS, CDR2 SASEGT. V lost 9 bases and J 0 bases, leaving 15 bases between the germline ends. Written as DNA, the CDR3 is TGTGCCAGTTCGAGGGAGGCCTACTCCTACGAGCAGTACTTC. This sequence encodes CASSREAYSYEQYF.

This clonotype was picked up a small number of times. J is TRBJ2-5 and V is TRBV7-6, with D tentatively TRBD1 or TRBD2 (7 bases each). The CDR3 is made up of 20 amino acids. Trimming removed 0 bases from V and 1 base from J, with 24 bases in between. Germline CDR1 is SGHVS and CDR2 is FNYEAQ. The CDR3 coding sequence is TGTGCCAGCAGCTTAGCCCGCAGGGGGGGCTCACCCTCCGGCCAAGAGACCCAGTACTTC. Translating gives CASSLARRGGSPSGQETQYF.

This clonotype was seen only once. This chain uses TRBV11-3 with TRBJ2-7; D is unresolved. The V end lost 3 bases, the J end lost 0 bases, and 6 bases lay between the germline ends. The V gene's germline CDR1 is SGHNT and CDR2 YENEEA. CDR3 length equals 13 residues. CDR3 protein: CASSFRTSYEQYF. The CDR3 DNA reads as TGTGCCAGCAGCTTCCGGACCTCCTACGAGCAGTACTTC.

This sequence joins TRBV5-5 and TRBJ2-1; D could derive from TRBD1 or TRBD2 (6 bases each). The CDR3 extends over 14 amino acids. The germline V and J ends were trimmed by 3 bases and 8 bases, with 15 bases remaining between them. CDR1 and CDR2 from the germline V gene are SGHKS and YYEKEE (reference sequence). CDR3 loop: CASSWALGGDEQFF. CDR3 DNA: TGTGCCAGCAGCTGGGCCTTGGGGGGCGATGAGCAGTTCTTC.

The chain uses TRBV28 and TRBJ1-2; maybe TRBD1 (5 bases). Trimming took 5 bases from V and 10 from J, leaving 17 bases between them. Germline V gene data show CDR1 as MDHEN and CDR2 as SYDVKM. CDR3 size: 13 residues. The CDR3 DNA follows: TGTGCCAGCAGTCCGGGGACGGTCGTCGACTACACCTTC. Its protein product is CASSPGTVVDYTF.

The chain has TRBV27 and TRBJ1-4; TRBD1 agrees at 9 bases. The length of the CDR3 is 17 residues. The germline V gene has CDR1 MNHEY and CDR2 SMNVEV (reference sequence). V dropped 5 bases and J dropped 3; count of bases not matched to a gene: 10. For the CDR3, the DNA is TGTGCCAGCAGTCCCAAAGACAGGGGGGTGTCTAATGAAAAACTGTTTTTT. It yields the protein CASSPKDRGVSNEKLFF.

As regards this clonotype: Just one base apart from a much larger clone, this may be a read error. The CDR3 carries no conserved terminal phenylalanine or tryptophan, so it likely arises from a read error. The V call is TRBV7-9, the J call TRBJ2-3; TRBD1 aligns across 9 bases. The J segment lost 0 bases and the V segment lost 4 bases, leaving 11 bases of the junction unmatched. The CDR3 sequence is 18 residues long. CDR1 SEHNR and CDR2 FQNEAQ come from the germline V gene (reference sequence). The CDR3 DNA follows: TGTGCCAGCAGCTCAATCCGTCCGGACAGGGGAAGCACAGATACGCAGTATTTG. Its translation is CASSSIRPDRGSTDTQYL.

J is TRBJ1-2 and V is TRBV5-4; 7 bases line up with TRBD1. The V segment lost 3 bases and the J segment 4 bases; nucleotides outside the gene matches: 9. The germline gives CDR1 SGHNT, CDR2 YYREEE (reference sequence). The CDR3 spans 15 residues. CDR3 region: CASSSDRVRGYGYTF. The CDR3 coding sequence is TGTGCCAGCAGCTCAGACAGGGTCCGGGGCTATGGCTACACCTTC.

In nucleotides, the CDR3 is TGCGCCAGCAGTAACACTCCAGGGGTCAGGTCTGAAGCTTTCTTT. Protein product: CASSNTPGVRSEAFF. The chain combines TRBV4-1 with TRBJ1-1; tentatively, D is TRBD1 (6 bases). Deletions cut 6 bases from V and 6 bases from J, with 20 bases between. CDR1 is MGHRA and CDR2 is YSYEKL in the germline V gene. CDR3 length: 15 amino acids.

This chain connects TRBV15 to TRBJ2-3, with 7 bases that match TRBD2. Germline trimming cut 3 bases from V and 0 bases from J; bases unmatched to any gene: 6. Germline V gene lookup returns CDR1 LNHNV and CDR2 YYDKDF (reference sequence). The CDR3 extends over 16 amino acids. CDR3 sequence (DNA): TGTGCCACCAGCAGTTGGGCGGGAGCCAGCACAGATACGCAGTATTTT. Its translation: CATSSWAGASTDTQYF. Based on the CDR3 plus reference TRBV15 and TRBJ2-3, the full variable domain is DAMVIQNPRYQVTQFGKPVTLSCSQTLNHNVMYWYQQKSSQAPKLLFHYYDKDFNNEADTPDNFQSRRPNTSFCFLDIRSPGLGDTAMYLCATSSWAGASTDTQYFGPGTRLTVL.

The CDR3 protein is CASSLMGTGDYGYTF. CDR3 DNA sequence: TGTGCCAGCAGTCTAATGGGGACAGGGGACTATGGCTACACCTTC. V usage is TRBV28 and J usage is TRBJ1-2, with TRBD1 matching 10 bases. CDR1 is MDHEN and CDR2 is SYDVKM in the germline V gene. CDR3 length equals 15 residues. V lost 5 bases to trimming and J lost 3 bases; unmatched junction nucleotides: 6.

This clonotype showed up just a few times. CDR3 amino acids: CASSFTQGAGELFF. The CDR3 nucleotides are TGTGCCAGCAGTTTCACCCAGGGGGCCGGGGAGCTGTTTTTT. V is TRBV12-3 or TRBV12-4 and J is TRBJ2-2; 7 bases agree with TRBD1. J was trimmed by 6 bases and V by 3 bases; bases with no gene match: 4. The CDR3 has 14 residues.

There are a few counts of this clonotype. The chain joins TRBV18 to TRBJ2-4; D is possibly TRBD1 (6 bases). CDR3 length equals 16 residues. Germline V lookup: CDR1 KGHSH, CDR2 LQKENI. V lost 2 bases and J lost 0, with 11 bases in between. The CDR3: CASSPGQSLAKNIQYF. The CDR3, as DNA: TGTGCCAGCTCACCAGGACAGTCCCTAGCCAAAAACATTCAGTACTTC.

The chain couples TRBV7-2 to TRBJ2-3; D gene unclear. The CDR3 spans 13 residues. The V end lost 4 bases, the J end lost 4 bases, and 9 bases lay between the germline ends. Per the germline V gene, CDR1 is SGHTA and CDR2 is FQGNSA. In DNA, the CDR3 is TGTGCCAGCAGCTCCCATGGGGCAGATACGCAGTATTTT. It yields the protein CASSSHGADTQYF.

The V call is TRBV20-1, the J call TRBJ1-2, with D possibly matching TRBD1 (6 bases). This CDR3 region has 13 residues. Trimming removed 4 bases at V and 5 bases at J, with 14 bases between. The germline gives CDR1 DFQATT, CDR2 SNEGSKA (reference sequence). The CDR3 region has the DNA TGCAGTGCTAAACATGACAGGACGTATGGCTACACCTTC. Protein sequence: CSAKHDRTYGYTF.

The rearrangement joins TRBV28 to TRBJ1-3, with D possibly matching TRBD1 (6 bases). Deletions cut 5 bases from V and 0 bases from J, with 11 bases between. Per the germline V gene, CDR1 is MDHEN and CDR2 is SYDVKM. The CDR3 covers 15 residues. DNA for the CDR3: TGTGCCAGCAGTCTCGGGACAACCTCTGGAAACACCATATATTTT. Its translation is CASSLGTTSGNTIYF.

Only a few counts were recorded for this clonotype. The J gene is TRBJ2-7, the V gene TRBV6-6, with 9 bases matching TRBD1. CDR3 length equals 15 residues. Trimming cost V 2 bases and J 6 bases; bases outside gene matches: 8. CDR1 is MNHNY and CDR2 is SVGAGI in the germline V gene (reference sequence). The CDR3 DNA follows: TGTGCCAGCAGTTACCGGGGACAGGGACTCTTCGAGCAGTACTTC. Its protein product is CASSYRGQGLFEQYF.

The chain combines TRBV28 with TRBJ1-1; the D gene is possibly TRBD1 (5 bases). This CDR3 comprises 13 residues. The V end lost 7 bases, the J end lost 2 bases, and 11 bases lay between the germline ends. Germline CDR1 is MDHEN and CDR2 is SYDVKM. CDR3 sequence: CASIGETNTEAFF. The CDR3 DNA sequence: TGTGCCAGCATAGGGGAAACAAACACTGAAGCTTTCTTT.

This chain links TRBV28 with TRBJ1-2, with D tentatively TRBD1 (6 bases). This CDR3 region has 18 residues. Trimming cost V 4 bases and J 4 bases, with 25 bases left between them. The V gene's germline CDR1 is MDHEN and CDR2 SYDVKM. The DNA of the CDR3 is TGTGCCAGCAGTTCGCTGGTGCAGGGGAGGAATCGAGGCTATGGCTACACCTTC. Translated: CASSSLVQGRNRGYGYTF.

The V gene is TRBV19, the J gene TRBJ1-5, with 7 positions matching TRBD1. The CDR3 extends over 15 amino acids. V was clipped by 7 bases and J by 3 bases; unmatched bases: 9. CDR1 is LNHDA, CDR2 SQIVND, per germline (reference sequence). CDR3 protein: CASNPTGSPNQPQHF. In DNA, the CDR3 is TGTGCCAGTAACCCGACAGGGTCCCCCAATCAGCCCCAGCATTTT.